A selection of T cell receptor beta chains follows, all from one sample in a study of blood T cell repertoires in COVID-19. Generated by immunoSEQ multiplex PCR, the TCRdb table keeps only in-frame clones and is missing some. The sample shows fewer than 250,000 clones, under 90% of them seen only once. The sample comprised peripheral blood. Receptor source: a woman aged 40 to 50 with active or convalescent COVID-19. Each CDR3 is given with its conserved first and last residue. Fields, in order: D gene, V gene, CDR3 length, J gene, clone size, CDR3 protein, CDR3 DNA. The D gene is left open where the match is weak. A clone size is listed for some rows: how often the clone was seen (once, few, many), or a class if it is expanded.

NA	TRBV6-5	14	TRBJ2-7	NA	CASSLEGTDYEQYF	TGTGCCAGCAGCCTGGAGGGGACTGACTACGAGCAGTACTTC
NA	TRBV5-4	14	TRBJ1-2	NA	CASSLVGAPYGYTF	TGTGCCAGCAGCTTGGTTGGAGCGCCCTATGGCTACACCTTC
TRBD1	TRBV4-1	18	TRBJ2-3	few	CASSPLIRDRGPTDTQYF	TGCGCCAGCAGCCCATTAATCCGCGACAGGGGGCCCACAGATACGCAGTATTTT
TRBD1	TRBV24-1	17	TRBJ2-6	NA	CATETGQGTSGANVLTF	TGTGCCACCGAAACGGGACAGGGAACCTCTGGGGCCAACGTCCTGACTTTC
NA	TRBV4-3	14	TRBJ1-1	NA	CASSPGVIGTEAFF	TGCGCCAGCAGCCCAGGGGTGATTGGGACTGAAGCTTTCTTT
TRBD1	TRBV10-3	18	TRBJ1-1	NA	CAIPYRQGVERLNTEAFF	TGTGCCATCCCATACAGACAGGGGGTTGAGAGGCTGAACACTGAAGCTTTCTTT
TRBD1	TRBV5-1	13	TRBJ2-7	NA	CASSLGQGVEQYF	TGCGCCAGCAGCTTGGGACAGGGAGTCGAGCAGTACTTC
NA	TRBV3-1/TRBV3-2	15	TRBJ1-2	NA	CASSQDPAGNYGYTF	TGTGCCAGCAGCCAAGATCCGGCAGGGAACTATGGCTACACCTTC
NA	TRBV19	14	TRBJ1-3	few	CASSPGGAGNTIYF	TGTGCCAGTAGTCCAGGAGGAGCTGGAAACACCATATATTTT
TRBD1	TRBV20-1	15	TRBJ1-1	once	CSASRPGGLNTEAFF	TGCAGTGCTAGTCGTCCAGGGGGGCTGAACACTGAAGCTTTCTTT